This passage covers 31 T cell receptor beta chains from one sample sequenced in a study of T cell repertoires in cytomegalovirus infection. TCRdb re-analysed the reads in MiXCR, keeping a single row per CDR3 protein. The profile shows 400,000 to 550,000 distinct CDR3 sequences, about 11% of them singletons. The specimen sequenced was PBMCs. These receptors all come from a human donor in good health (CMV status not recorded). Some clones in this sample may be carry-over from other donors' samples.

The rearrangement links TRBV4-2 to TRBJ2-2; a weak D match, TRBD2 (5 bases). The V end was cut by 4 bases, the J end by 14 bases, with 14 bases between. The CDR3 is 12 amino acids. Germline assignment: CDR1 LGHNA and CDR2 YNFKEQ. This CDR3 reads CASSPGLPDLFF. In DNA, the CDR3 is TGTGCCAGCAGCCCCGGACTCCCGGATCTGTTTTTT.

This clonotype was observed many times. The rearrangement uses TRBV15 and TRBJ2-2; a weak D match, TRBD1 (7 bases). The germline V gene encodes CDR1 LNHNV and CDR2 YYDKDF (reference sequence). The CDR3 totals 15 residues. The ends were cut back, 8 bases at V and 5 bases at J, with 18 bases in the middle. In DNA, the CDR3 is TGTGCCACCGACGTGGAGCAGGGGGGAACCGGGGAGCTGTTTTTT. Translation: CATDVEQGGTGELFF.

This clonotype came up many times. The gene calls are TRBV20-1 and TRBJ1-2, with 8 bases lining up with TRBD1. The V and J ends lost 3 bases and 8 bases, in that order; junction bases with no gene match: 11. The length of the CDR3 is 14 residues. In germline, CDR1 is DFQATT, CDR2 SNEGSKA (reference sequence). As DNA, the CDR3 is TGCAGTGCTAGCGACCCCAGGACAGGGAGGGGCTACACCTTC. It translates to CSASDPRTGRGYTF.

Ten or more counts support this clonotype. This CDR3 reads CSARPWTGNTEAFF. The DNA of the CDR3 is TGCAGTGCTAGACCCTGGACAGGGAACACTGAAGCTTTCTTT. This chain joins TRBV20-1 and TRBJ1-1, with TRBD1 matching 7 bases. CDR1 and CDR2 from the germline V gene are DFQATT and SNEGSKA (reference sequence). There are 14 residues in the CDR3. The V segment lost 2 bases and the J segment 1 base; nucleotides outside the gene matches: 4.

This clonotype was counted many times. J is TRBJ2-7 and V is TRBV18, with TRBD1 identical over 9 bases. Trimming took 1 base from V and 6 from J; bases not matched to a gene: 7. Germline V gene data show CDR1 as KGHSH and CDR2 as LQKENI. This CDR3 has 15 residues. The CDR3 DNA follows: TGTGCCAGCTCACCACTGGGGACAGGGCTATCCGAGCAGTACTTC. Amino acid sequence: CASSPLGTGLSEQYF.

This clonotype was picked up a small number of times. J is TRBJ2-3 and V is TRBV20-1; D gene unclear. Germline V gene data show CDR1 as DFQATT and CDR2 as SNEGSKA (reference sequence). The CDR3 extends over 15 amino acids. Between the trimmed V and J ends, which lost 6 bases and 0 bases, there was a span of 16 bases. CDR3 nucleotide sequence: TGCAGTGCCTTATCAAGGGAAGCTAGCACAGATACGCAGTATTTT. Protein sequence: CSALSREASTDTQYF.

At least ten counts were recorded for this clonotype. The CDR3, as DNA: TGTGCCAGCATTCGAGAGGAGCGGGAGGCCGGGGAGCTGTTTTTT. The encoded protein is CASIREEREAGELFF. V usage is TRBV6-1 and J usage is TRBJ2-2; 9 positions agree with TRBD2. V was clipped by 7 bases and J by 6 bases; unmatched bases: 9. Germline CDR1 and CDR2: MNHNS and SASEGT. This CDR3 comprises 15 residues.

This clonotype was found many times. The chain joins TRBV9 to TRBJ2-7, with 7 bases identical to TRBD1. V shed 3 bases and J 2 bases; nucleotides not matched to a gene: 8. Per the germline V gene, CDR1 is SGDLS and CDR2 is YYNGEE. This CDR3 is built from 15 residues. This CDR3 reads CASSEGTDPTYEQYF. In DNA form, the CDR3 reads TGTGCCAGCAGCGAGGGGACAGACCCAACCTACGAGCAGTACTTC. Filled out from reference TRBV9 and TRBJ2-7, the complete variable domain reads DSGVTQTPKHLITATGQRVTLRCSPRSGDLSVYWYQQSLDQGLQFLIQYYNGEERAKGNILERFSAQQFPDLHSELNLSSLELGDSALYFCASSEGTDPTYEQYFGPGTRLTVT.

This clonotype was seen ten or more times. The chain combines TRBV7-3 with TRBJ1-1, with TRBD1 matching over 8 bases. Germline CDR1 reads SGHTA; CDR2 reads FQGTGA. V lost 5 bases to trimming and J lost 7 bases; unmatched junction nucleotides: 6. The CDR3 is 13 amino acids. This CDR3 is CASSISGTGEAFF. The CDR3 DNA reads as TGTGCCAGCAGCATCTCCGGGACAGGTGAAGCTTTCTTT. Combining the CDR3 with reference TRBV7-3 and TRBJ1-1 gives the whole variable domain GAGVSQTPSNKVTEKGKYVELRCDPISGHTALYWYRQSLGQGPEFLIYFQGTGAADDSGLPNDRFFAVRPEGSVSTLKIQRTERGDSAVYLCASSISGTGEAFFGQGTRLTVV.

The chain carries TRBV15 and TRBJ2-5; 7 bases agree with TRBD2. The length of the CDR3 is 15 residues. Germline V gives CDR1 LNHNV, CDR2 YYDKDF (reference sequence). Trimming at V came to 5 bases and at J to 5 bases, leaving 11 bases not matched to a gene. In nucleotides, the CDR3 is TGTGCCACCAGCGGGGGGGGGAACTCGGGGGAGACCCAGTACTTC. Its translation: CATSGGGNSGETQYF.

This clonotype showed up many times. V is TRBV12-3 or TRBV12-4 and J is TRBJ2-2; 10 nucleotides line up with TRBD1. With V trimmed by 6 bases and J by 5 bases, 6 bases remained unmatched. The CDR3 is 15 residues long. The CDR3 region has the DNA TGTGCCAGCAGCTCTCGGGACAGGGGTACCGGGGAGCTGTTTTTT. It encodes CASSSRDRGTGELFF.

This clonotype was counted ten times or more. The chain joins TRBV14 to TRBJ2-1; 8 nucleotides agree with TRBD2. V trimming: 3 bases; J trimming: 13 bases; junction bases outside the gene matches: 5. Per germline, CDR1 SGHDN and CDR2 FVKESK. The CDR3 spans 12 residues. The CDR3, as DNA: TGTGCCAGCAGCCAGCCGGGACTAGATCAGTTCTTC. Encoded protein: CASSQPGLDQFF.

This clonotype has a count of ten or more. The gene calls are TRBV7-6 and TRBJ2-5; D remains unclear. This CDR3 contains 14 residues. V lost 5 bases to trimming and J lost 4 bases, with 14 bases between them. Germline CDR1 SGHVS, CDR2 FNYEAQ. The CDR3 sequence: CASSLPPARETQYF. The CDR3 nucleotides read TGTGCCAGCAGCCTCCCCCCGGCGAGAGAGACCCAGTACTTC.

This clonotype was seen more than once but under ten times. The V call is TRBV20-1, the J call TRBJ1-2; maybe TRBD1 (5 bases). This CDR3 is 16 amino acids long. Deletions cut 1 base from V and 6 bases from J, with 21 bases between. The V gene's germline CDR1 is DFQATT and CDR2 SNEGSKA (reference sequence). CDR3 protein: CSARAQGRSEGHGYTF. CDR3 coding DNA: TGCAGTGCTAGAGCTCAGGGACGCTCGGAGGGCCATGGCTACACCTTC.

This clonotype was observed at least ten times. The CDR3 nucleotides are TGTGCCTGCCAGCGTGGGGCGGGCGCCCTGGCTGAGACCCAGTACTTC. It specifies CACQRGAGALAETQYF. The chain uses TRBV12-3 or TRBV12-4 and TRBJ2-5, with D tentatively TRBD1 or TRBD2 (5 bases each). The CDR3 has 16 residues. V was trimmed by 11 bases and J by 5 bases, leaving 27 bases between them.

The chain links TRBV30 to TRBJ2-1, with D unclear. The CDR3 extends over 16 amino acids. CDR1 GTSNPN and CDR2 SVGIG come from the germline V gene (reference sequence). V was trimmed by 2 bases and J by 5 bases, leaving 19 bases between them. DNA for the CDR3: TGTGCCTGGAGTCCATCCAGGACCAACTCTAACAATGAGCAGTTCTTC. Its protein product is CAWSPSRTNSNNEQFF. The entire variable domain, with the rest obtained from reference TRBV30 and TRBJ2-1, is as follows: SQTIHQWPATLVQPVGSPLSLECTVEGTSNPNLYWYRQAAGRGLQLLFYSVGIGQISSEVPQNLSASRPQDRQFILSSKKLLLSDSGFYLCAWSPSRTNSNNEQFFGPGTRLTVL.

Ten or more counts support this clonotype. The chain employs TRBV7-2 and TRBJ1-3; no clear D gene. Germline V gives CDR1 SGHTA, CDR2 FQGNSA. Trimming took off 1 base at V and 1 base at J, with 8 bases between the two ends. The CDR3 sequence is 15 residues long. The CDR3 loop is CASSLVAGSGNTIYF. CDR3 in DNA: TGTGCCAGCAGCTTAGTAGCCGGTTCTGGAAACACCATATATTTT.

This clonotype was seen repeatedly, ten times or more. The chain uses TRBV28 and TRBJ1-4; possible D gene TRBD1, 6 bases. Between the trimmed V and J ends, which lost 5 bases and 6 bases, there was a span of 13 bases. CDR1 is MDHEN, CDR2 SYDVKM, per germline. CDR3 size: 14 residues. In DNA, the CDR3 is TGTGCCAGCAGTCCCAGGGGAATTGATGAAAAACTGTTTTTT. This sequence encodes CASSPRGIDEKLFF.

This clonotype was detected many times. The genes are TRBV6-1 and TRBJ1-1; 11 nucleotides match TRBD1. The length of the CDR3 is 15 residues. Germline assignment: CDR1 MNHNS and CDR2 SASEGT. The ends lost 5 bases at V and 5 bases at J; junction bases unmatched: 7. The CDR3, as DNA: TGTGCCAGCAGTTTTCCGGGACAGGGGGGAACTGAAGCTTTCTTT. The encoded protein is CASSFPGQGGTEAFF.

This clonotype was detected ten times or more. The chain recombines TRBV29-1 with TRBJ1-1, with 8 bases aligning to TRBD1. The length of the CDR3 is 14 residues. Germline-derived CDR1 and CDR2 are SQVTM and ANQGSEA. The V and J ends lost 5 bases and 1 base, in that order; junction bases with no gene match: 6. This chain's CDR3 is CSVFGQGKNTEAFF. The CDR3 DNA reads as TGCAGCGTTTTCGGACAGGGAAAGAACACTGAAGCTTTCTTT.

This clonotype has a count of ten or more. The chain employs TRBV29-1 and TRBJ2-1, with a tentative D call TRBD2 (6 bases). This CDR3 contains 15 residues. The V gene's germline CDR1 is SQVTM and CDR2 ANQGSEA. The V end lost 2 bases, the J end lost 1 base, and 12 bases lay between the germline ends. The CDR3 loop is CSVEPSSVSYNEQFF. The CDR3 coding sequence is TGCAGCGTTGAACCCTCTAGCGTTTCCTACAATGAGCAGTTCTTC.

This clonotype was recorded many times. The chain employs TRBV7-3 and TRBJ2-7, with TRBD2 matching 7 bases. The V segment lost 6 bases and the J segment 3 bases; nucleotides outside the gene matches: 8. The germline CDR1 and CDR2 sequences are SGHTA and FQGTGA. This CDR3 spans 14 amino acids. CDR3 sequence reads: CASSREAGDYEQYF. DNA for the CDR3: TGTGCCAGCAGTCGTGAGGCGGGGGACTACGAGCAGTACTTC.

CDR3 in DNA: TGTGCCAGCAGCTCAGAGGGGTTCCGCGCTTCTAACTATGGCTACACCTTC. It specifies CASSSEGFRASNYGYTF. This chain uses TRBV11-2 with TRBJ1-2; the D gene is possibly TRBD1 (5 bases). With 4 bases removed from V and 0 bases from J, the gap between germline ends came to 18 bases. Germline-derived CDR1 and CDR2 are SGHAT and FQNNGV. The CDR3 has 17 amino acids.

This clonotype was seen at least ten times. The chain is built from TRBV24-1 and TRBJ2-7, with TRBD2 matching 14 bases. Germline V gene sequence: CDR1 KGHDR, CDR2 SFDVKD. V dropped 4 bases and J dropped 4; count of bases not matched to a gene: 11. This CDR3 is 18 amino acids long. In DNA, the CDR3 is TGTGCCACCAGTGACTCGGGACTAGCGGGAGCCACCGGGTACGAGCAGTACTTC. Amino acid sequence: CATSDSGLAGATGYEQYF.

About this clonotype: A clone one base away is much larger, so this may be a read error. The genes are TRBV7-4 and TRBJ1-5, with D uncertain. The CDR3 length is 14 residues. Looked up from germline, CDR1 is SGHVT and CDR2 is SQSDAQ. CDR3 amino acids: CASSLSGWDHPQHF. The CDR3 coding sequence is TGTGCCAGCAGCTTATCGGGATGGGATCATCCCCAGCATTTT. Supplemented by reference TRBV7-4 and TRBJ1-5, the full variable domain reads GAGVSQSPRYKVAKRGRDVALRCDSISGHVTLYWYRQTLGQGSEVLTYSQSDAQRDKSGRPSGRFSAERPERSVSTLKIQRTEQGDSAVYLCASSLSGWDHPQHFGDGTRLSIL.

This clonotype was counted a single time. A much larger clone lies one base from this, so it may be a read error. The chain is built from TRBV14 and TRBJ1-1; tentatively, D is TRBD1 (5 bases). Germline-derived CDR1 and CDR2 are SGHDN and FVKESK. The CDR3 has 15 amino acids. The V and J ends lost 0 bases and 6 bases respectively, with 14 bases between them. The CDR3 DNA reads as TGTGCCAGCAGCCAAGATGTAATCAGGGTAGCTGAAGCTTTCTTT. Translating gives CASSQDVIRVAEAFF.

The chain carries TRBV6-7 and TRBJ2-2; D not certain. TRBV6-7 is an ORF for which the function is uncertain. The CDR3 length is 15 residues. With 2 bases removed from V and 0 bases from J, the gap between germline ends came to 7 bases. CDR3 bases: TGTGCCAGCAGTTACAAAGGCGCGAACACCGGGGAGCTGTTTTTT. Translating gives CASSYKGANTGELFF.

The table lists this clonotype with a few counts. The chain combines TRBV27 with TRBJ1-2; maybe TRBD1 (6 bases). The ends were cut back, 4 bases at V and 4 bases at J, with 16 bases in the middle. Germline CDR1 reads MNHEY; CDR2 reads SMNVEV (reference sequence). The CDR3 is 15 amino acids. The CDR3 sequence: CASSSRTAMGYGYTF. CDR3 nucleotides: TGTGCCAGCAGTTCAAGGACAGCTATGGGCTATGGCTACACCTTC.

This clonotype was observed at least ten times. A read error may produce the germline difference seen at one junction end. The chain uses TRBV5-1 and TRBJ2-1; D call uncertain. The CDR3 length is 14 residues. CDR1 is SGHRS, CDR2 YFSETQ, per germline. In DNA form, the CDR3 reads TGCGCCAGCAGTTTGGAGAGAAATGACAATGAGCAGTTCTTC. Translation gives CASSLERNDNEQFF.

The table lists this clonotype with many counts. CDR3 sequence reads: CASSERLAGEETQYF. The CDR3 DNA sequence: TGTGCCAGCAGCGAGCGACTAGCGGGAGAAGAGACCCAGTACTTC. V and J are TRBV4-2 and TRBJ2-5; 12 bases align to TRBD2. J gave up 3 bases and V 5 bases, and 4 bases lay outside the gene matches. This CDR3 comprises 15 residues. CDR1 and CDR2 (germline): LGHNA, YNFKEQ.

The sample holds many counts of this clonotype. CDR3 DNA sequence: TGTGCTAGTGGTCCCCCGACCGGGGGGGTCACAGATACGCAGTATTTT. This gives the protein CASGPPTGGVTDTQYF. The gene calls are TRBV12-5 and TRBJ2-3; 8 positions agree with TRBD2. The CDR3 covers 16 residues. Germline-derived CDR1 and CDR2 are LGHNT and FRNRAP. The junction had 9 bases not matched to a gene; V was cut back by 5 bases and J by 2 bases.